This passage covers 17 T cell receptor beta chains from one sample sequenced in a study of blood T cell repertoires in COVID-19 (dated by TCRdb to the early 2020s). Library preparation used the immunoSEQ multiplex PCR assay. TCRdb's version of the immuneACCESS table is confined to in-frame rearrangements and falls short of the full clone set. An unresolved V gene accounts for under half of the shortfall where checked; the remainder is of unknown origin. The sample contains around 270,000 clones, 80% to 90% of them found a single time. Around 3% of the sample comes from the top ten. Sequenced material: PBMCs or T cells enriched from blood (not recorded which). Receptors originate from a woman aged 40 to 49 who had been exposed to COVID-19.

The chain joins TRBV5-1 to TRBJ2-2; 11 bases are shared with TRBD1. Trimming took 2 bases from V and 6 from J; bases not matched to a gene: 9. From germline, CDR1 is SGHRS and CDR2 YFSETQ. The CDR3 totals 17 residues. DNA for the CDR3: TGCGCCAGCAGCTTAGGACAGGGGGCTGATCTACCCGGGGAGCTGTTTTTT. Translating it yields CASSLGQGADLPGELFF.

The V and J genes are TRBV5-1 and TRBJ2-7; maybe TRBD1 (5 bases). Germline V gene sequence: CDR1 SGHRS, CDR2 YFSETQ. The V gene lost 4 bases and the J gene lost 6 bases, with 17 bases spanning the gap. The length of the CDR3 is 14 residues. The CDR3 region has the DNA TGCGCCAGCAGCCCACGTCAGGGAACCTCCGAGCAGTACTTC. Translating it yields CASSPRQGTSEQYF. Combining the CDR3 with reference TRBV5-1 and TRBJ2-7 gives the whole variable domain KAGVTQTPRYLIKTRGQQVTLSCSPISGHRSVSWYQQTPGQGLQFLFEYFSETQRNKGNFPGRFSGRQFSNSRSEMNVSTLELGDSALYLCASSPRQGTSEQYFGPGTRLTVT.

The J gene is TRBJ2-5, the V gene TRBV10-3, with TRBD2 matching 9 bases. The CDR3 totals 17 residues. V shed 5 bases and J 7 bases; nucleotides not matched to a gene: 17. The germline gives CDR1 ENHRY, CDR2 SYGVKD. CDR3 loop: CAISSGLAPPSPGTQYF. CDR3 sequence (DNA): TGTGCCATCAGTTCCGGACTAGCGCCTCCCTCGCCCGGGACCCAGTACTTC.

V and J are TRBV19 and TRBJ2-5; 10 positions match TRBD2. Losses at the gene ends were 1 base for V and 3 bases for J; bases not matched to a gene: 8. The germline CDR1 and CDR2 sequences are LNHDA and SQIVND (reference sequence). This CDR3 is 17 amino acids long. The CDR3 nucleotides are TGTGCCAGTAGTATAGTAACCAGCGGGGGGGCCAAAGAGACCCAGTACTTC. Protein sequence: CASSIVTSGGAKETQYF.

The V and J genes are TRBV6-2 or TRBV6-3 and TRBJ2-3; TRBD2 aligns across 10 bases. Germline CDR1 MNHEY, CDR2 SVGEGT. The CDR3 covers 15 residues. V trimming: 5 bases; J trimming: 5 bases; junction bases outside the gene matches: 7. In DNA, the CDR3 is TGTGCCAGCAGTAAAGCGGGGGGGCCGAAAGATACGCAGTATTTT. Translation gives CASSKAGGPKDTQYF.

The chain employs TRBV12-3 or TRBV12-4 and TRBJ2-3; 7 bases are a match to TRBD2. V gave up 4 bases and J gave up 4 bases; unmatched junction bases: 2. The CDR3 sequence is 13 residues long. As DNA, the CDR3 is TGTGCCAGCAGTTGGGCGGGGGCAGATACGCAGTATTTT. Amino acid sequence: CASSWAGADTQYF.

The J gene is TRBJ2-1, the V gene TRBV5-1; no firm D call. Germline assignment: CDR1 SGHRS and CDR2 YFSETQ. Trimming removed 0 bases from V and 5 bases from J, with 9 bases in between. This CDR3 is 14 amino acids long. The CDR3 loop is CASSLATQDNEQFF. The CDR3, as DNA: TGCGCCAGCAGCTTGGCTACCCAGGACAATGAGCAGTTCTTC.

The chain employs TRBV28 and TRBJ1-2; no reliable D call. Trimming took 6 bases from V and 8 from J, leaving 19 bases between them. The CDR3 has 14 amino acids. Per the germline V gene, CDR1 is MDHEN and CDR2 is SYDVKM. CDR3 in amino acids: CASSPRNAIAGYTF. CDR3 DNA sequence: TGTGCCAGCAGCCCAAGAAACGCTATTGCGGGCTACACCTTC.

The chain links TRBV4-3 to TRBJ1-2, with 7 bases fitting TRBD1. This CDR3 is 13 amino acids long. V lost 6 bases, J lost 2 bases, and 3 bases stayed unmatched. Germline-derived CDR1 and CDR2 are LGHNA and YSLEER. The CDR3 sequence: CASSPQGNYGYTF. DNA for the CDR3: TGCGCCAGCAGTCCACAGGGGAACTATGGCTACACCTTC.

This clone was counted once. This chain links TRBV10-2 with TRBJ2-2, with 9 bases matching TRBD2. The CDR3 runs 15 residues. The germline gives CDR1 WSHSY, CDR2 SAAADI. V was pared by 8 bases and J by 5 bases, with 9 bases of the junction left unmatched. The CDR3 DNA sequence: TGCGCCAGCGCCGGCACGGCGGGGGGGACCGGGGAGCTGTTTTTT. Amino acids: CASAGTAGGTGELFF.

The chain employs TRBV7-2 and TRBJ2-2, with unresolved D. The V gene's germline CDR1 is SGHTA and CDR2 FQGNSA. Between the trimmed V and J ends, which lost 2 bases and 1 base, there was a span of 8 bases. The CDR3 has 15 amino acids. This CDR3 is CASSLISRNTGELFF. In DNA, the CDR3 is TGTGCCAGCAGCTTAATTAGTCGGAACACCGGGGAGCTGTTTTTT.

This chain uses TRBV7-6 with TRBJ2-1; the match to TRBD1 covers 11 bases. V lost 6 bases to trimming and J lost 7 bases; unmatched junction nucleotides: 11. The CDR3 runs 16 residues. Germline values: CDR1 SGHVS, CDR2 FNYEAQ. CDR3 nucleotide sequence: TGTGCCAGCAGGTATAGTGGACAGGGGGCAGAAAATGAGCAGTTCTTC. It is translated as CASRYSGQGAENEQFF. The whole variable domain, filled in from reference TRBV7-6 and TRBJ2-1, reads GAGVSQSPRYKVTKRGQDVALRCDPISGHVSLYWYRQALGQGPEFLTYFNYEAQQDKSGLPNDRFSAERPEGSISTLTIQRTEQRDSAMYRCASRYSGQGAENEQFFGPGTRLTVL.

The count of this clone is one. The chain is built from TRBV2 and TRBJ1-2; D perhaps matches TRBD1 (5 bases). CDR3 size: 13 residues. With 8 bases removed from V and 3 bases from J, the gap between germline ends came to 13 bases. Germline lookup yields CDR1 SNHLY and CDR2 FYNNEI. The CDR3 nucleotides read TGTGCCAGCGGCGACCAGGGTTACTATGGCTACACCTTC. Residues: CASGDQGYYGYTF.

This chain joins TRBV7-2 and TRBJ1-5; D gene ambiguous. The CDR3 runs 16 residues. Germline V gene sequence: CDR1 SGHTA, CDR2 FQGNSA. V was trimmed by 1 base and J by 0 bases, leaving 10 bases between them. CDR3 loop: CASSLDSGYSNQPQHF. The DNA for the CDR3 is TGTGCCAGCAGCTTAGACAGCGGGTATAGCAATCAGCCCCAGCATTTT. The variable domain in full, with the rest retrieved from reference TRBV7-2 and TRBJ1-5, is GAGVSQSPSNKVTEKGKDVELRCDPISGHTALYWYRQSLGQGLEFLIYFQGNSAPDKSGLPSDRFSAERTGGSVSTLTIQRTQQEDSAVYLCASSLDSGYSNQPQHFGDGTRLSIL.

The CDR3 here is CATSRDQEGIYGYTF. In nucleotides, the CDR3 is TGTGCCACCAGCAGAGATCAGGAGGGAATCTATGGCTACACCTTC. The genes are TRBV15 and TRBJ1-2; the D is unclear. Trimming left V 0 bases short and J 4 bases short, with 12 bases between. The germline gives CDR1 LNHNV, CDR2 YYDKDF (reference sequence). The CDR3 runs to 15 residues.

This rearrangement joins TRBV11-3 to TRBJ1-4; unclear D gene. V dropped 0 bases and J dropped 2 bases, with 4 bases sitting between them. Germline V CDR1 and CDR2: SGHNT, YENEEA. The CDR3 runs to 14 residues. The DNA of the CDR3 is TGTGCCAGCAGCTTAGAATCTACTAATGAAAAACTGTTTTTT. Encoded protein: CASSLESTNEKLFF. The entire variable domain, with the rest obtained from reference TRBV11-3 and TRBJ1-4, is as follows: EAGVVQSPRYKIIEKKQPVAFWCNPISGHNTLYWYLQNLGQGPELLIRYENEEAVDDSQLPKDRFSAERLKGVDSTLKIQPAELGDSAVYLCASSLESTNEKLFFGSGTQLSVL.

The CDR3 loop is CASSRDRGRGETQYF. Written as DNA, the CDR3 is TGTGCCAGCAGCCGTGACAGGGGGCGCGGGGAGACCCAGTACTTC. V is TRBV7-2 and J is TRBJ2-5, with 10 bases aligning to TRBD1. Germline V gene sequence: CDR1 SGHTA, CDR2 FQGNSA. J lost 5 bases, V lost 5 bases, and 8 bases had no gene match. The CDR3 consists of 15 residues.